This TCR beta chain was found in a study of identical twins. General study findings and limits: Alpha sequences out of frame and shared by twins had excess low generation probability.

In its sample, this clonotype was seen a few times. Its antigen is currently unknown. Carrying unique molecular identifiers, the cDNA also gained a universal primer site through template switching. Each CDR3 protein gets one entry after TCRdb re-called the 5' RACE reads with MiXCR. In the table there are hundreds of thousands of distinct CDR3 sequences, approximately 8% of which are singletons. The CDR3 covers 14 residues. Germline V gives CDR1 SGHVS, CDR2 FQNEAQ. The V and J ends lost 3 bases and 4 bases, in that order; junction bases with no gene match: 5. These data are also associated with another study on yellow fever vaccine responses in identical twins.

Sequenced sample: memory (CD45RO+) T cells sorted from blood. This chain uses TRBV7-8 with TRBJ1-1, with 7 bases lining up with TRBD1. This clonotype was obtained from a woman between 18 and 30 years old in good health. The CDR3 nucleotides are TGTGCCAGCAGCTTGCAGACAGGGTCCACTGAAGCTTTCTTT. Its protein is CASSLQTGSTEAFF. Full variable domain (rest looked up from reference TRBV7-8 and TRBJ1-1): GAGVSQSPRYKVAKRGQDVALRCDPISGHVSLFWYQQALGQGPEFLTYFQNEAQLDKSGLPSDRFFAERPEGSVSTLKIQRTQQEDSAVYLCASSLQTGSTEAFFGQGTRLTVV.